This paragraph covers one T cell receptor (beta chain) sequence. The CDR3 loop spans 14 amino acids. Germline-derived CDR1 and CDR2 are SEHNR and FQNEAQ (reference sequence). The ends lost 5 bases at V and 6 bases at J; junction bases unmatched: 6. These data originate in a study of blood T cell repertoires in COVID-19. Overall study: Acute-phase and convalescent COVID-19 samples originated in the United States, Italy and Spain.

The method was immunoSEQ multiplex PCR; TCRdb's version includes in-frame clones alone and lacks a portion of them. The table lists around 26,000 clones, less than 80% of them singletons. The source material was peripheral blood. This clonotype was obtained from a man aged 65 to 85 with acute or convalescent COVID-19. The gene calls are TRBV7-9 and TRBJ2-1, with TRBD2 identical over 8 bases. CDR3 DNA sequence: TGTGCCAGCAGCCTAGTAGCGGGAATCAATGAGCAGTTCTTC. Its translation is CASSLVAGINEQFF.